This record concerns one T cell receptor (beta chain) sequence. The sample is drawn from a study of blood T cell repertoires in COVID-19. Trimming removed 7 bases from V and 3 bases from J; junction bases left unmatched: 10. The germline V gene has CDR1 MNHEY and CDR2 SMNVEV (reference sequence). CDR3 length: 16 amino acids. Measured with immunoSEQ multiplex PCR; TCRdb has only the in-frame clones, and not every one. The sample includes about 90,000 clones, around 87% of them seen just once. The TCR was taken from a male donor with acute or convalescent COVID-19. V gene TRBV27 combines with J gene TRBJ2-3, with TRBD2 matching 10 bases. Specimen: peripheral blood. The CDR3: CASNDLAGAWTDTQYF. CDR3 bases: TGTGCCAGCAATGATCTAGCGGGGGCCTGGACAGATACGCAGTATTTT.